One and the same sample provided the 4 T cell receptor beta chains below, sequenced in a study of Graves' ophthalmopathy and Graves' hyperthyroidism. The TCR beta CDR3 regions underwent amplification from RNA transcripts. An opening RT-PCR round employed HTBI primers and preceded a second-round multiplex PCR. From the multiplex PCR reads, TCRdb called clonotypes with MiXCR, one entry per CDR3 protein. The repertoire holds about 1.2 million distinct CDR3 sequences, with about 40% as singletons. The sample taken for sequencing was peripheral blood or thyroid tissue (not recorded which). The receptors shown here come from an adult man with Graves' hyperthyroidism.

The V gene is TRBV12-3 or TRBV12-4, the J gene TRBJ1-2, with a possible D match to TRBD1 (5 bases). The CDR3 consists of 14 residues. Between the trimmed V and J ends, which lost 7 bases and 4 bases, there was a span of 16 bases. The CDR3 region has the DNA TGTGCCAGCACCTTCGGGGGACCGAGCTATGGCTACACCTTC. As protein: CASTFGGPSYGYTF.

The chain combines TRBV20-1 with TRBJ2-7, with D tentatively TRBD1 or TRBD2 (5 bases each). Germline V gene lookup returns CDR1 DFQATT and CDR2 SNEGSKA (reference sequence). There are 14 residues in the CDR3. With 4 bases removed from V and 2 bases from J, the gap between germline ends came to 15 bases. The CDR3 DNA reads TGCAGTGCTATACCCGGGACGGCTGCCTACGAGCAGTACTTC. Translation gives CSAIPGTAAYEQYF.

The chain combines TRBV2 with TRBJ1-4; D gene ambiguous. The CDR3 is made up of 14 amino acids. CDR1 and CDR2 from the germline V gene are SNHLY and FYNNEI. V lost 7 bases and J 8 bases, leaving 17 bases between the germline ends. In nucleotides, the CDR3 is TGTGCCAGCATGACGGCATCGTTGGGCGAAAAACTGTTTTTT. Residues: CASMTASLGEKLFF.

The genes are TRBV4-1 and TRBJ2-7; 7 nucleotides match TRBD2. The CDR3 sequence is 15 residues long. Germline loops: CDR1 MGHRA, CDR2 YSYEKL. V dropped 4 bases and J dropped 6; count of bases not matched to a gene: 12. The CDR3 region is CASSPSGGRSLEQYF. The CDR3 region has the DNA TGCGCCAGCAGCCCCTCGGGCGGGAGATCGCTCGAGCAGTACTTC.